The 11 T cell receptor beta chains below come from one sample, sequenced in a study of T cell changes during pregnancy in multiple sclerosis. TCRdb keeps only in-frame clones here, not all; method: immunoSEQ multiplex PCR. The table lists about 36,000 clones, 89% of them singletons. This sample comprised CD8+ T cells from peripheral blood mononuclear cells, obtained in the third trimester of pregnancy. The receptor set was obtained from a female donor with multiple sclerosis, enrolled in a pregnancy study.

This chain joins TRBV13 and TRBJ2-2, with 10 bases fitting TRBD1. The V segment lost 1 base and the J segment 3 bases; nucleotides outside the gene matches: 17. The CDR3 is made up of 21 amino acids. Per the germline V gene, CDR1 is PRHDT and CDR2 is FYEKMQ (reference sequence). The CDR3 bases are TGTGCCAGCAGCTTAGCGGTTCGGGGGACAGGGGCTATTTCGGACACCGGGGAGCTGTTTTTT. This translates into CASSLAVRGTGAISDTGELFF.

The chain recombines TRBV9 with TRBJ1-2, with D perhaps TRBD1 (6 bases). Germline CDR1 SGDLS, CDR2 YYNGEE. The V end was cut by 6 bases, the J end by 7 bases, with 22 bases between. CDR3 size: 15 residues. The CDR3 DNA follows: TGTGCCAGCACCCTATTGAGGGGGTCAATTGGTGGCTACACCTTC. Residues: CASTLLRGSIGGYTF.

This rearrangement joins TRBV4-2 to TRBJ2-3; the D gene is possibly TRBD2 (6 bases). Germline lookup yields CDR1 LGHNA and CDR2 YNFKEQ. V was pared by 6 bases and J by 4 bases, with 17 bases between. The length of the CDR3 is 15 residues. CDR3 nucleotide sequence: TGTGCCAGCAGGGGGGGAGGCGGGGCAGCAGATACGCAGTATTTT. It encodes CASRGGGGAADTQYF.

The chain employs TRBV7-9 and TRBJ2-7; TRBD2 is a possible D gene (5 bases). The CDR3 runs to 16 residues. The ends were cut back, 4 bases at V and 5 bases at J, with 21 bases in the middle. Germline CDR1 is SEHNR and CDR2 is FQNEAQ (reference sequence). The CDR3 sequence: CASSSPFGENTHEQYF. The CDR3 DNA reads TGTGCCAGCAGCTCCCCGTTCGGGGAGAATACGCACGAGCAGTACTTC. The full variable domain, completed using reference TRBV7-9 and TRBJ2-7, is DTGVSQNPRHKITKRGQNVTFRCDPISEHNRLYWYRQTLGQGPEFLTYFQNEAQLEKSRLLSDRFSAERPKGSFSTLEIQRTEQGDSAMYLCASSSPFGENTHEQYFGPGTRLTVT.

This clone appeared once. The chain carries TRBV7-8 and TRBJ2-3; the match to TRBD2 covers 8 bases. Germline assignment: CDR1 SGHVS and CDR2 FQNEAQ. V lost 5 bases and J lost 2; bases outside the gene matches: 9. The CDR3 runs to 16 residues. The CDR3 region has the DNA TGTGCCAGCAGCGCGGGACTAGAGTCCGACACAGATACGCAGTATTTT. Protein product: CASSAGLESDTDTQYF.

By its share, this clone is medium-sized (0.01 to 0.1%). CDR3 protein: CASSQADLGSGANVLTF. For the CDR3, the DNA is TGTGCCAGCAGCCAAGCTGACCTAGGCTCTGGGGCCAACGTCCTGACTTTC. The V and J genes are TRBV4-2 and TRBJ2-6; D uncertain. CDR3 length equals 17 residues. V lost 1 base to trimming and J lost 0 bases, with 10 bases between them. Germline CDR1 reads LGHNA; CDR2 reads YNFKEQ.

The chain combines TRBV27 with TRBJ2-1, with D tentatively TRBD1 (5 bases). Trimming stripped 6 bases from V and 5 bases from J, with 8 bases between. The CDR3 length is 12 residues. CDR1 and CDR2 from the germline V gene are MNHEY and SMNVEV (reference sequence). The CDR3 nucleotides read TGTGCCAGCAGGGGGCGAAACAATGAGCAGTTCTTC. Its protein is CASRGRNNEQFF.

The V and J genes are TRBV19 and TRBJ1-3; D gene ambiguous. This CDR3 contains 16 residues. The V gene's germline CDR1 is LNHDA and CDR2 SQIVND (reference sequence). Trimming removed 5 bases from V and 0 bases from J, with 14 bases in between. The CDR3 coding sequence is TGTGCCAGTAGTCCCCTGGTGCAGGTCTCTGGAAACACCATATATTTT. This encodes CASSPLVQVSGNTIYF.

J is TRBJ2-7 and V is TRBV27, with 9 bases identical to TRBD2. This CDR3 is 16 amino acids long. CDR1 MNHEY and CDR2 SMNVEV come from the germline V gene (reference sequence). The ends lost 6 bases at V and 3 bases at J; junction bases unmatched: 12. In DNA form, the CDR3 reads TGTGCCAGCAGCCCAGAGGCGGGAGGGCGCGTCTACGAGCAGTACTTC. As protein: CASSPEAGGRVYEQYF.

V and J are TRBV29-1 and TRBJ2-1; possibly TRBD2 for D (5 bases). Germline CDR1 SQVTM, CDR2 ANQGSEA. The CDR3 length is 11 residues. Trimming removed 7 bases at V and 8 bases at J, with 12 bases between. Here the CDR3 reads CSDSDGDEQFF. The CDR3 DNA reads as TGCAGCGATTCAGACGGGGATGAGCAGTTCTTC.

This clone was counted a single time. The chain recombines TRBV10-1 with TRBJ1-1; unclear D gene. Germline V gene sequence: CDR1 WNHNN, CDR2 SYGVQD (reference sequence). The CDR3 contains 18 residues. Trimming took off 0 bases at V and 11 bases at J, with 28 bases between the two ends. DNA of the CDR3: TGCGCCAGCAGTGAGTCGATAGGGTTTTCAATATGGACTCTGCAGGCTTTCTTT. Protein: CASSESIGFSIWTLQAFF.